This T cell receptor (beta chain) was identified during a study of blood T cell repertoires in COVID-19. The wider study: From the United States, Italy and Spain came samples of acute and convalescent COVID-19. T cells, B-cell-depleted T cells, or PBMCs provided the cDNA or gDNA that served as material.

Study processing details: Amplification with reference gene primers provided the estimates of nucleated cell counts. The assay was immunoSEQ multiplex PCR, and TCRdb's table has in-frame clones only and misses some. V, J and clone size were drawn from that table, and D and trimming were deduced from the DNA. The sample holds about 89,000 clones, approximately 88% seen once. The V end lost 5 bases, the J end lost 7 bases, and 12 bases lay between the germline ends. CDR3 length equals 13 residues. Germline loops: CDR1 LNHDA, CDR2 SQIVND (reference sequence). The gene calls are TRBV19 and TRBJ1-5; weak D call: TRBD1 (6 bases). Sequenced material: peripheral blood. The origin of this receptor is a man between 60 and 75 years old with acute or convalescent COVID-19. In DNA form, the CDR3 reads TGTGCCAGTAGTCCAGGGGCTAGGCAGCCCCAGCATTTT. This encodes CASSPGARQPQHF. The full variable domain, in which reference TRBV19 and TRBJ1-5 provide the parts outside the CDR3, is DGGITQSPKYLFRKEGQNVTLSCEQNLNHDAMYWYRQDPGQGLRLIYYSQIVNDFQKGDIAEGYSVSREKKESFPLTVTSAQKNPTAFYLCASSPGARQPQHFGDGTRLSIL.